A single sample gave rise to the 8 T cell receptor beta chains below, sequenced in a study of blood T cell repertoires in COVID-19. Sequencing used immunoSEQ multiplex PCR; TCRdb keeps in-frame clones, though not all of them. The sample has a few hundred thousand clones, approximately 88% seen once; the top ten hold around 9.6%. The sequencing input was peripheral blood. All receptors come from a woman in her 70s with COVID-19, enrolled during active disease.

The V gene is TRBV29-1, the J gene TRBJ2-1; 10 bases fit TRBD2. J lost 9 bases, V lost 4 bases, and 27 bases had no gene match. CDR3 size: 20 residues. Germline CDR1 and CDR2: SQVTM and ANQGSEA. CDR3 in amino acids: CSVVVTRRAGGPSLLGEQFF. The CDR3 DNA reads TGCAGCGTTGTGGTCACCCGGCGAGCGGGAGGGCCTTCCCTTCTCGGTGAGCAGTTCTTC.

The chain couples TRBV7-3 to TRBJ2-3; 9 nucleotides match TRBD2. Germline assignment: CDR1 SGHTA and CDR2 FQGTGA. The V and J ends lost 5 bases and 0 bases, in that order; junction bases with no gene match: 6. CDR3 length equals 16 residues. The CDR3 DNA sequence: TGTGCCAGCAGCCCCGCTAGCGGGACTAGCACAGATACGCAGTATTTT. This translates into CASSPASGTSTDTQYF.

The chain carries TRBV14 and TRBJ2-7, with D possibly matching TRBD2 (6 bases). Germline-derived CDR1 and CDR2 are SGHDN and FVKESK. This CDR3 region has 14 residues. V dropped 1 base and J dropped 5 bases, with 12 bases sitting between them. CDR3 sequence: CASSQGGLFNEQYF. The CDR3 bases are TGTGCCAGCAGCCAAGGGGGACTGTTTAACGAGCAGTACTTC.

The V call is TRBV4-1, the J call TRBJ2-7; no reliable D call. The CDR3 has 13 residues. CDR1 is MGHRA and CDR2 is YSYEKL in the germline V gene. V lost 1 base and J 3 bases, leaving 7 bases between the germline ends. CDR3 protein: CASSQGGSYEQYF. DNA for the CDR3: TGCGCCAGCAGCCAAGGTGGCAGCTACGAGCAGTACTTC.

J is TRBJ2-5 and V is TRBV24-1; 8 nucleotides agree with TRBD2. CDR1 is KGHDR, CDR2 SFDVKD, per germline. The V gene end was trimmed by 2 bases and the J gene end by 2 bases; junction bases not matched to a gene: 6. This CDR3 has 16 amino acids. The CDR3 DNA reads as TGTGCCACCAGTGATTCCCCCGGGGGGGGTCAAGAGACCCAGTACTTC. Translated: CATSDSPGGGQETQYF.

This clone was detected only a few times. The chain recombines TRBV7-3 with TRBJ2-2; 7 bases fit TRBD2. With V trimmed by 2 bases and J by 6 bases, 6 bases remained unmatched. The CDR3 contains 15 residues. CDR1 and CDR2 from the germline V gene are SGHTA and FQGTGA. CDR3 region: CASSLAGVVAGELFF. The CDR3 DNA follows: TGTGCCAGCAGCTTAGCGGGAGTGGTAGCCGGGGAGCTGTTTTTT.

The J gene is TRBJ1-6, the V gene TRBV7-3; 7 bases line up with TRBD1. CDR1 and CDR2 from the germline V gene are SGHTA and FQGTGA. There are 17 residues in the CDR3. Trimming removed 2 bases from V and 5 bases from J; junction bases left unmatched: 9. The CDR3 region has the DNA TGTGCCAGCAGCTTACGTAGACAGGGATCCGATAATTCACCCCTCCACTTT. Amino acid sequence: CASSLRRQGSDNSPLHF.

The chain combines TRBV6-5 with TRBJ2-7, with TRBD1 as a possible D gene (5 bases). Trimming removed 11 bases from V and 2 bases from J, with 16 bases in between. Germline CDR1 reads MNHEY; CDR2 reads SVGAGI. The CDR3 is made up of 13 amino acids. In nucleotides, the CDR3 is TGTGCCTCCAAAAGGGGTGTTGCCTACGAGCAGTACTTC. Protein product: CASKRGVAYEQYF.